Listed below are T cell receptor beta chains from one sample, sequenced in a study of blood T cell repertoires in COVID-19. Using immunoSEQ multiplex PCR, the repertoire was profiled, and TCRdb retains in-frame clones only, with some absent. The sample consists of about 170,000 clones, approximately 90% of them appearing once. Sequencing was carried out using peripheral blood. The receptor source for this set is a man in his thirties or forties with COVID-19, enrolled during active disease. Each CDR3 is given with its conserved first and last residue. The D gene is left open where the match is weak. A clone size is listed for some rows: how often the clone was seen (once, few, many), or a class if it is expanded.

clone_size d_call j_call v_call cdr3_aa cdr3_nt
NA NA TRBJ1-3 TRBV5-1 CASSLVGASGNTIYF TGCGCCAGCAGCTTGGTGGGGGCCTCTGGAAACACCATATATTTT
NA NA TRBJ2-1 TRBV10-3 CAISELINEQFF TGTGCCATCAGTGAGTTAATCAATGAGCAGTTCTTC
NA TRBD2 TRBJ2-3 TRBV5-1 CASSLSPGLAGVTDTQYF TGCGCCAGCAGCTTATCTCCGGGACTAGCGGGAGTGACCGATACGCAGTATTTT
NA TRBD2 TRBJ2-1 TRBV4-3 CASSQREGPFNEQFF TGCGCCAGCAGCCAGCGGGAGGGCCCCTTCAATGAGCAGTTCTTC
NA TRBD1 TRBJ1-6 TRBV24-1 CATKGTGTNSPLHF TGTGCCACCAAGGGGACAGGGACCAATTCACCCCTCCACTTT
NA NA TRBJ1-2 TRBV11-2 CASSLDPGYGYTF TGTGCCAGCAGCTTAGATCCGGGCTATGGCTACACCTTC
NA TRBD1 TRBJ1-5 TRBV27 CASRPDRANNQPQHF TGTGCCAGCAGGCCCGACAGGGCAAACAATCAGCCCCAGCATTTT
NA TRBD2 TRBJ2-7 TRBV14 CASSQSATSGRLYF TGTGCCAGCAGCCAAAGCGCGACTAGCGGGAGACTGTACTTC
NA TRBD2 TRBJ2-1 TRBV6-5 CASSYATSGRYNEQFF TGTGCCAGCAGTTACGCTACTAGCGGGCGATACAATGAGCAGTTCTTC
NA TRBD2 TRBJ2-5 TRBV27 CASSESGIQETQYF TGTGCCAGCAGTGAGAGCGGGATCCAAGAGACCCAGTACTTC
once TRBD1 TRBJ2-1 TRBV7-2 CASSSTPGTGINEQFF TGTGCCAGCAGCTCCACGCCCGGGACAGGGATCAATGAGCAGTTCTTC
NA NA TRBJ2-3 TRBV19 CASKGTLSTDTQYF TGTGCCAGTAAGGGGACACTCAGCACAGATACGCAGTATTTT
NA TRBD2 TRBJ2-1 TRBV7-3 CASSLGTSGGNEQFF TGTGCCAGCAGCTTAGGGACTAGCGGGGGCAATGAGCAGTTCTTC
NA NA TRBJ2-2 TRBV11-2 CASSPRAGELFF TGTGCCAGCAGCCCTCGGGCCGGGGAGCTGTTTTTT
NA TRBD1 TRBJ2-1 TRBV5-1 CASSLGQVGSYYNEQFF TGCGCCAGCAGCTTAGGACAGGTCGGAAGTTACTACAATGAGCAGTTCTTC
NA NA TRBJ1-2 TRBV7-3 CASSLTGPTDYGYTF TGTGCCAGCAGCTTAACGGGCCCCACCGATTATGGCTACACCTTC
NA NA TRBJ2-2 TRBV24-1 CATSDLRQGGPGELFF TGTGCCACCAGTGATTTACGGCAGGGGGGTCCCGGGGAGCTGTTTTTT
NA NA TRBJ2-3 TRBV4-3 CASSQEVEDTQYF TGCGCCAGCAGCCAAGAAGTGGAGGATACGCAGTATTTT
NA TRBD1 TRBJ1-1 TRBV6-5 CASREGQPNTEAFF TGTGCCAGCAGGGAGGGACAGCCAAACACTGAAGCTTTCTTT